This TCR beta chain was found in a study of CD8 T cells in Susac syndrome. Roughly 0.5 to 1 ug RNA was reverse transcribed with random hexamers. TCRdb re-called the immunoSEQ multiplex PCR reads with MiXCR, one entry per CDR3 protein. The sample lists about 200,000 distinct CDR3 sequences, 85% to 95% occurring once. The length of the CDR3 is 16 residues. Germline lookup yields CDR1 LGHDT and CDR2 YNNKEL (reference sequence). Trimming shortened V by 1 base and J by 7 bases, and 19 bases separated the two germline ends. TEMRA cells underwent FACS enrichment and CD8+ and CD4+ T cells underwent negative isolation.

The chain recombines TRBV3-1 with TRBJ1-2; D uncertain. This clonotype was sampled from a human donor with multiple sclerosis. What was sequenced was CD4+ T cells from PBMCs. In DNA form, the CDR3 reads TGTGCCAGCAGCCAAGCGTCGCATAGGGAAGATCTTGGCTACACCTTC. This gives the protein CASSQASHREDLGYTF. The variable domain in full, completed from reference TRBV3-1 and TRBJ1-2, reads DTAVSQTPKYLVTQMGNDKSIKCEQNLGHDTMYWYKQDSKKFLKIMFSYNNKELIINETVPNRFSPKSPDKAHLNLHINSLELGDSAVYFCASSQASHREDLGYTFGSGTRLTVV.